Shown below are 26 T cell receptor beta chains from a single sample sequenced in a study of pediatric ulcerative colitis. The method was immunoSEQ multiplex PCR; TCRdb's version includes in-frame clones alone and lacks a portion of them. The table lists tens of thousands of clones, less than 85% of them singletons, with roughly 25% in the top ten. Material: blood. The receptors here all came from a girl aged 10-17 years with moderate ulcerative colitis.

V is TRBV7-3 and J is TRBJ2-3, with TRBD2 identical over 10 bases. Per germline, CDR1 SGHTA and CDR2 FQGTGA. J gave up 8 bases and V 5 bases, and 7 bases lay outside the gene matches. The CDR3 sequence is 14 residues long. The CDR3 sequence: CASSQAGGQGTQYF. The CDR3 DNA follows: TGTGCCAGCAGCCAAGCGGGGGGGCAAGGTACGCAGTATTTT. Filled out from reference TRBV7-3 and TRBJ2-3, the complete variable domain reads GAGVSQTPSNKVTEKGKYVELRCDPISGHTALYWYRQSLGQGPEFLIYFQGTGAADDSGLPNDRFFAVRPEGSVSTLKIQRTERGDSAVYLCASSQAGGQGTQYFGPGTRLTVL.

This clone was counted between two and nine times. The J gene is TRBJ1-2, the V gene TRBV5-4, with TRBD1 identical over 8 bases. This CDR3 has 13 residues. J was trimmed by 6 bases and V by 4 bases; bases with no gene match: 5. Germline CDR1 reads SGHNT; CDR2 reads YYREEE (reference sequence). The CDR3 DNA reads TGTGCCAGCAGCGCAGACAGGGGAAATGGCTACACCTTC. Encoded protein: CASSADRGNGYTF.

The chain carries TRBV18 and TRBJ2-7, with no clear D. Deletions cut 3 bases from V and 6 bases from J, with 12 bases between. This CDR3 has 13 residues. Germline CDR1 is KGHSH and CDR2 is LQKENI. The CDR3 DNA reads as TGTGCCAGCTCACCGTCGACCTCAGGCGAGCAGTACTTC. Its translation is CASSPSTSGEQYF. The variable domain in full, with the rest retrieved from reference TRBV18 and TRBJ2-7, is NAGVMQNPRHLVRRRGQEARLRCSPMKGHSHVYWYRQLPEEGLKFMVYLQKENIIDESGMPKERFSAEFPKEGPSILRIQQVVRGDSAAYFCASSPSTSGEQYFGPGTRLTVT.

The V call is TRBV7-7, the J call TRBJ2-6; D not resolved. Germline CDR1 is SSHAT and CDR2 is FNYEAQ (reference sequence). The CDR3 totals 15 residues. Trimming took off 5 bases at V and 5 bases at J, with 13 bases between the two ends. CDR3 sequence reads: CASSVPQSRANVLTF. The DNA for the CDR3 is TGTGCCAGCAGCGTGCCACAAAGTCGGGCCAACGTCCTGACTTTC.

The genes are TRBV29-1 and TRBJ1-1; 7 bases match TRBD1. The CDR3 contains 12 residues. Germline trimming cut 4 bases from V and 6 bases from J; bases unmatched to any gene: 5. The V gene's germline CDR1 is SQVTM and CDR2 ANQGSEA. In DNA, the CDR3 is TGCAGCGTTGTGGGACAGCCGCCTGAAGCTTTCTTT. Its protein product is CSVVGQPPEAFF.

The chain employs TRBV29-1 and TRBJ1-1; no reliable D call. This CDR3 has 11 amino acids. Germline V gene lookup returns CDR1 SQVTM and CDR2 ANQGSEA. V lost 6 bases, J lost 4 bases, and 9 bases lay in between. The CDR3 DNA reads TGCAGCGTAAGATCGGGCACTGAAGCTTTCTTT. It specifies CSVRSGTEAFF.

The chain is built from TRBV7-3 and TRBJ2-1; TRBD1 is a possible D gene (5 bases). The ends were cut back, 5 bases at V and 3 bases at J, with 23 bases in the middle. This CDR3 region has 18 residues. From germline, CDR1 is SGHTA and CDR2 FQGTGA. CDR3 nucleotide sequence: TGTGCCAGCAGCCGCTCTCAGGGAACGACGCTAGACTACAATGAGCAGTTCTTC. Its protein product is CASSRSQGTTLDYNEQFF.

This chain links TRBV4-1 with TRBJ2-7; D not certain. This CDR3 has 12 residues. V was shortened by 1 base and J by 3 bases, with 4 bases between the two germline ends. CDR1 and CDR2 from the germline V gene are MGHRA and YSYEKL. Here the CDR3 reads CASSQGGYEQYF. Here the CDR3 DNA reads TGCGCCAGCAGCCAAGGGGGCTACGAGCAGTACTTC.

The CDR3 DNA is TGTGCCAGCAGCTTGGATCCCACCGGGCTAGCGGGAGAAGAGACCCAGTACTTC. It codes for CASSLDPTGLAGEETQYF. The rearrangement links TRBV5-4 to TRBJ2-5; 10 positions match TRBD2. The germline CDR1 and CDR2 sequences are SGHNT and YYREEE (reference sequence). The V and J ends lost 0 bases and 3 bases, in that order; junction bases with no gene match: 11. The CDR3 loop spans 18 amino acids.

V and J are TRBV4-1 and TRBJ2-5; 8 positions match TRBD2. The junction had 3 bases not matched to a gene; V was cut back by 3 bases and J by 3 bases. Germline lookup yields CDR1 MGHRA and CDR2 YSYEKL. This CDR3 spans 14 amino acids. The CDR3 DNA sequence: TGCGCCAGCAGCCAGCCGCGGGGGGAAGAGACCCAGTACTTC. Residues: CASSQPRGEETQYF.

In DNA form, the CDR3 reads TGTGCCAGCTCACCACCAGGGGTGCACGAGCAGTACTTC. It encodes CASSPPGVHEQYF. The V call is TRBV18, the J call TRBJ2-7; the D gene is possibly TRBD1 (5 bases). CDR3 length: 13 residues. The V end lost 0 bases, the J end lost 5 bases, and 8 bases lay between the germline ends. Germline V gene sequence: CDR1 KGHSH, CDR2 LQKENI. The full variable domain, with the rest looked up from reference TRBV18 and TRBJ2-7, is NAGVMQNPRHLVRRRGQEARLRCSPMKGHSHVYWYRQLPEEGLKFMVYLQKENIIDESGMPKERFSAEFPKEGPSILRIQQVVRGDSAAYFCASSPPGVHEQYFGPGTRLTVT.

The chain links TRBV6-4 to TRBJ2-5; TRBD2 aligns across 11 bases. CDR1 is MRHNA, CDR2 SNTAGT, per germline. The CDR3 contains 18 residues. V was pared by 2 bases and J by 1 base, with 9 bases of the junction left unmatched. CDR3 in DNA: TGTGCCAGCAGTGACCGACTTAGGACTAGCGGGCCCCAAGAGACCCAGTACTTC. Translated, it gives CASSDRLRTSGPQETQYF.

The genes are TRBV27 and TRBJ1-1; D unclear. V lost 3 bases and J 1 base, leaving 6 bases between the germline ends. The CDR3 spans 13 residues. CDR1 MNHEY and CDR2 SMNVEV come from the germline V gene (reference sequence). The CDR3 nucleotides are TGTGCCAGCAGTTTCGGCGGGAACACTGAAGCTTTCTTT. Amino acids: CASSFGGNTEAFF.

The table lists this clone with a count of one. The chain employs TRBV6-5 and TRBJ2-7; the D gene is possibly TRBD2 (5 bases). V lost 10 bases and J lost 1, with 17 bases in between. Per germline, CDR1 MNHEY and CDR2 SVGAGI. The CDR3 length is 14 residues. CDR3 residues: CATRGRRWSYEQYF. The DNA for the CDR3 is TGTGCCACCCGGGGAAGACGGTGGTCCTACGAGCAGTACTTC.

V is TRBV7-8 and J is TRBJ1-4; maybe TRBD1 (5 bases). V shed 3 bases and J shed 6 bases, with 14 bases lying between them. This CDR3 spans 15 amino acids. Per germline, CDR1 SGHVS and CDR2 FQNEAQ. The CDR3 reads CASSLGGTFYEKLFF. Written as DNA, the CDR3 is TGTGCCAGCAGCTTGGGAGGGACCTTTTATGAAAAACTGTTTTTT. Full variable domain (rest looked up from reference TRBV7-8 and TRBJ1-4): GAGVSQSPRYKVAKRGQDVALRCDPISGHVSLFWYQQALGQGPEFLTYFQNEAQLDKSGLPSDRFFAERPEGSVSTLKIQRTQQEDSAVYLCASSLGGTFYEKLFFGSGTQLSVL.

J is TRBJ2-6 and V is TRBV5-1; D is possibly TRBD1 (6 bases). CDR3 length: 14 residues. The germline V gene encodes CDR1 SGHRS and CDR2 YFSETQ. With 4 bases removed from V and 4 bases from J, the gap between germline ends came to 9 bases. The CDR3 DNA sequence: TGCGCCAGCAGCCAGGGGTCCGGGGCCAACGTCCTGACTTTC. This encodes CASSQGSGANVLTF.

The CDR3 protein is CASSWGSDRGEAFF. The DNA for the CDR3 is TGTGCCAGCAGTTGGGGTTCGGACAGGGGTGAAGCTTTCTTT. The V and J genes are TRBV27 and TRBJ1-1; 9 bases are shared with TRBD1. CDR1 is MNHEY and CDR2 is SMNVEV in the germline V gene (reference sequence). The CDR3 is 14 residues long. V was clipped by 4 bases and J by 7 bases; unmatched bases: 7.

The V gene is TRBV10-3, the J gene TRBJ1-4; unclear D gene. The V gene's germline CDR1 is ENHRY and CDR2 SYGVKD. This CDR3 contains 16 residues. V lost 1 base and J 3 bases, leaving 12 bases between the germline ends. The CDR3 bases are TGTGCCATCAGTGAGTATCGGGGAAGAGCTAATGAAAAACTGTTTTTT. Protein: CAISEYRGRANEKLFF.

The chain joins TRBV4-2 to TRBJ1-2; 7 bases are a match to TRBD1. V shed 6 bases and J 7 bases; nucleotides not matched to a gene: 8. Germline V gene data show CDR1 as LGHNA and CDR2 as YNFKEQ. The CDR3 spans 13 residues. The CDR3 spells CASSSRTGSGYTF. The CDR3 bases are TGTGCCAGCAGTTCTCGGACAGGCTCTGGCTACACCTTC.

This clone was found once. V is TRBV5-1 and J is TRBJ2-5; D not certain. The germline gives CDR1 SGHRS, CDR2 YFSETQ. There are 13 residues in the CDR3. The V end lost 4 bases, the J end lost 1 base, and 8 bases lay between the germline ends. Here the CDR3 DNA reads TGCGCCAGCAGCGGCCGTCCCCAAGAGACCCAGTACTTC. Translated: CASSGRPQETQYF. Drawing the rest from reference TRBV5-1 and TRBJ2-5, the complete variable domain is KAGVTQTPRYLIKTRGQQVTLSCSPISGHRSVSWYQQTPGQGLQFLFEYFSETQRNKGNFPGRFSGRQFSNSRSEMNVSTLELGDSALYLCASSGRPQETQYFGPGTRLLVL.

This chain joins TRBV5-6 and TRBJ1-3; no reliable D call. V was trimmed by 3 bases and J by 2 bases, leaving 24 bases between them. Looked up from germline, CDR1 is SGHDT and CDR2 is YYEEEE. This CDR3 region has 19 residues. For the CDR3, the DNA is TGTGCCAGCAGCTCGGTGTTCCTGACCCGGTCGGCCACTGGAAACACCATATATTTT. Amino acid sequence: CASSSVFLTRSATGNTIYF.

CDR3 in DNA: TGTGCCAGCAGCTTCGGGCAGGGAGGCTACACCTTC. Amino acids: CASSFGQGGYTF. The V and J genes are TRBV7-9 and TRBJ1-2; D might be TRBD1 (5 bases). Deletions cut 3 bases from V and 8 bases from J, with 10 bases between. The germline CDR1 and CDR2 sequences are SEHNR and FQNEAQ (reference sequence). The CDR3 is 12 amino acids.

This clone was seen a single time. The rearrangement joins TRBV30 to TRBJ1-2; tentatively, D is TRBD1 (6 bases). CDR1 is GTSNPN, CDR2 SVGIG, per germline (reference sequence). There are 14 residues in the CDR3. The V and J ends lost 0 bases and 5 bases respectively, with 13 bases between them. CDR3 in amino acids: CAWSVTGARYGYTF. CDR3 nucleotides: TGTGCCTGGAGTGTCACGGGGGCGCGGTATGGCTACACCTTC.

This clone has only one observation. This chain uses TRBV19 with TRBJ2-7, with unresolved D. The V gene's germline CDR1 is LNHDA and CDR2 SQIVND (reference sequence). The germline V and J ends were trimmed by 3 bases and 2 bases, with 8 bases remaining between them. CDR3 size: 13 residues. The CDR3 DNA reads TGTGCCAGTAGTATTAAAGAACCCTACGAGCAGTACTTC. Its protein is CASSIKEPYEQYF.

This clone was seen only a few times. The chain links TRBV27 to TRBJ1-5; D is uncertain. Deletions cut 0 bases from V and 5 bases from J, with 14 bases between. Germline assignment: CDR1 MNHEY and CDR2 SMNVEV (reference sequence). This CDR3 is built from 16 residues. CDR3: CASSLSGTLVDQPQHF. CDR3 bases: TGTGCCAGCAGTTTATCGGGCACCTTGGTCGATCAGCCCCAGCATTTT.

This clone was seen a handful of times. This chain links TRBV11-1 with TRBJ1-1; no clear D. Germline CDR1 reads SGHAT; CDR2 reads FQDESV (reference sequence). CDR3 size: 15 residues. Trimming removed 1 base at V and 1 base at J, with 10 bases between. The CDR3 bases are TGTGCCAGCAGCTTAGTCGGGGTGGAGAACACTGAAGCTTTCTTT. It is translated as CASSLVGVENTEAFF.